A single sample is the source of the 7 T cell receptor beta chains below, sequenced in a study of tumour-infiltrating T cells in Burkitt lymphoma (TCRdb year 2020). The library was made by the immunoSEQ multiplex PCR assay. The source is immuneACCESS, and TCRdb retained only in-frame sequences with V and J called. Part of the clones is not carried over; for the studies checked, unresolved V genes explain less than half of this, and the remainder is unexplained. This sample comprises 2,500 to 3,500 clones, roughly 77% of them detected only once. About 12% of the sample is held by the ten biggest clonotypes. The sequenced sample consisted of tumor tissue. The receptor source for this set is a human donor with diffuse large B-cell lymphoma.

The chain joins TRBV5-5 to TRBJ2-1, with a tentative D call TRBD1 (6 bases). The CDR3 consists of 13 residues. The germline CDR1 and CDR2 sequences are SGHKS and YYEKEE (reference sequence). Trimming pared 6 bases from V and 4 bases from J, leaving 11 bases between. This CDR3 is CASTEGQYNEQFF. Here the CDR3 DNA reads TGTGCCAGCACAGAAGGACAGTACAATGAGCAGTTCTTC.

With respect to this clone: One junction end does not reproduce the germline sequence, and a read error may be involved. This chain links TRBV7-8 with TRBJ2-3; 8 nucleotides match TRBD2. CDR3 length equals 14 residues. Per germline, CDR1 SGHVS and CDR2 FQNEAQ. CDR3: CASSLGTSRDTQYF. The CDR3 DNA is TGTGCCAGCAGCTTAGGGACTAGCAGAGATACGCAGTATTTT.

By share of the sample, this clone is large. CDR3 sequence: CASRRDRGRSEAFF. The CDR3 DNA sequence: TGTGCCAGCAGAAGAGACAGGGGGAGGAGTGAAGCTTTCTTT. The chain recombines TRBV6-5 with TRBJ1-1, with TRBD1 matching 9 bases. J was trimmed by 7 bases and V by 6 bases; bases with no gene match: 9. The CDR3 is made up of 14 amino acids. CDR1 and CDR2 (germline): MNHEY, SVGAGI.

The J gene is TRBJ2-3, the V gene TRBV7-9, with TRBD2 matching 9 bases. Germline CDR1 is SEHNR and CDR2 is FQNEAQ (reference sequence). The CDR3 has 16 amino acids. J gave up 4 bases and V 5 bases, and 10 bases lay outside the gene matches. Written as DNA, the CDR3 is TGTGCCAGCAGCCACTCTGGGCGGGGGGGAGCAGATACGCAGTATTTT. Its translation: CASSHSGRGGADTQYF.

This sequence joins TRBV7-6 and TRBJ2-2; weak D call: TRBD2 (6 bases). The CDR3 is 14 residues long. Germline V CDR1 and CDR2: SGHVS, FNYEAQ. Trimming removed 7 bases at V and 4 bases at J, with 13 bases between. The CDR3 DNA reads TGTGCCAGCACCATTCTAGCGAGCACCGGGGAGCTGTTTTTT. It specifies CASTILASTGELFF.

CDR3 bases: TGTGCCAGTCAATCTTGGCAGGGGAATGGCTACACCTTC. Its translation: CASQSWQGNGYTF. V usage is TRBV19 and J usage is TRBJ1-2; tentatively, D is TRBD1 (6 bases). The V and J ends lost 8 bases and 6 bases respectively, with 16 bases between them. The CDR3 is made up of 13 amino acids. Per the germline V gene, CDR1 is LNHDA and CDR2 is SQIVND (reference sequence).

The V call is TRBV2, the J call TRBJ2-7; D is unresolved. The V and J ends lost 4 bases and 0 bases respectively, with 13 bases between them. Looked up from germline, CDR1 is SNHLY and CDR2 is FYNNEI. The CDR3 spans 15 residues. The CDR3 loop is CASSADGLLSYEQYF. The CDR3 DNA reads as TGTGCCAGCAGTGCGGACGGGTTACTCTCCTACGAGCAGTACTTC.